The 29 T cell receptor beta chains below all came from one sample that was sequenced in a study of PD-1 blockade in classical Hodgkin lymphoma (dated by TCRdb to about 2020). Taken with the paper, the label for time point translates to: cycle 2 day 1 (C2D1) of nivolumab. Every trial patient had relapsed after autologous stem cell transplantation, and cohorts A, B and C differed in prior brentuximab vedotin exposure. Library preparation employed the immunoSEQ multiplex PCR assay. TCRdb limited this immuneACCESS table to in-frame rearrangements with V and J called. A share of clones is missing; checked studies link under half to unresolved V genes, and the rest is unexplained. This sample gives under 100,000 clones in total; roughly 91% of them show up just once. The ten most abundant clones make up about 2.7% of the sample. The sample consisted of peripheral blood mononuclear cells (PBMCs), taken before the second cycle of nivolumab. The receptors derive from a human donor with classical Hodgkin lymphoma.

V gene TRBV2 combines with J gene TRBJ1-2; possibly TRBD1 for D (6 bases). Germline CDR1 and CDR2: SNHLY and FYNNEI. The CDR3 loop spans 14 amino acids. V was shortened by 3 bases and J by 5 bases, with 13 bases between the two germline ends. For the CDR3, the DNA is TGTGCCAGCAGTGAGGGGGGCGCGGGATATGGCTACACCTTC. It specifies CASSEGGAGYGYTF. Full variable domain (remainder filled in from reference TRBV2 and TRBJ1-2): EPEVTQTPSHQVTQMGQEVILRCVPISNHLYFYWYRQILGQKVEFLVSFYNNEISEKSEIFDDQFSVERPDGSNFTLKIRSTKLEDSAMYFCASSEGGAGYGYTFGSGTRLTVV.

The V and J genes are TRBV28 and TRBJ2-7, with D uncertain. V lost 3 bases and J 3 bases, leaving 12 bases between the germline ends. Looked up from germline, CDR1 is MDHEN and CDR2 is SYDVKM. The CDR3 sequence is 14 residues long. Written as DNA, the CDR3 is TGTGCCAGCAGTTTCGTCCCCAGCCGCTACGAGCAGTACTTC. Translated, it gives CASSFVPSRYEQYF.

In its sample, this clone was seen once. This chain links TRBV27 with TRBJ2-2, with a tentative D call TRBD2 (7 bases). The CDR3 runs to 16 residues. V lost 7 bases, J lost 4 bases, and 19 bases lay in between. Germline lookup yields CDR1 MNHEY and CDR2 SMNVEV (reference sequence). As DNA, the CDR3 is TGTGCCAGCACCCTGGCCGGGGGGCGGGGCACCGGGGAGCTGTTTTTT. Residues: CASTLAGGRGTGELFF.

CDR3 in amino acids: CASSEWIASGANVLTF. CDR3 nucleotide sequence: TGTGCCAGCAGTGAATGGATAGCCTCTGGGGCCAACGTCCTGACTTTC. V gene TRBV25-1 combines with J gene TRBJ2-6; D uncertain. The CDR3 runs 16 residues. The germline V and J ends were trimmed by 1 base and 0 bases, with 7 bases remaining between them. Germline lookup yields CDR1 MGHDK and CDR2 SYGVNS.

This clone was recorded once. The chain uses TRBV5-1 and TRBJ1-1, with 7 bases lining up with TRBD1. The CDR3 is 18 residues long. The germline V gene has CDR1 SGHRS and CDR2 YFSETQ. Trimming took 1 base from V and 0 from J; bases not matched to a gene: 12. The CDR3, as DNA: TGCGCCAGCAGCTTGCTCCCGACAGGGCTGGAGATGAACACTGAAGCTTTCTTT. Encoded protein: CASSLLPTGLEMNTEAFF.

The chain recombines TRBV2 with TRBJ2-2; 10 bases agree with TRBD1. V trimming: 6 bases; J trimming: 8 bases; junction bases outside the gene matches: 6. Germline CDR1 reads SNHLY; CDR2 reads FYNNEI. The CDR3 is made up of 14 amino acids. CDR3: CASSFGTGDGELFF. CDR3 DNA sequence: TGTGCCAGCAGCTTCGGGACAGGGGATGGGGAGCTGTTTTTT.

The CDR3 sequence: CASSYRGETQYF. CDR3 coding DNA: TGTGCCAGCAGCTACCGGGGAGAGACCCAGTACTTC. The chain links TRBV27 to TRBJ2-5, with D perhaps TRBD2 (5 bases). Germline CDR1 MNHEY, CDR2 SMNVEV (reference sequence). Trimming took off 6 bases at V and 4 bases at J, with 9 bases between the two ends. CDR3 size: 12 residues.

In its sample, this clone was seen once. The rearrangement joins TRBV5-4 to TRBJ2-7, with 14 positions matching TRBD2. The J segment lost 2 bases and the V segment lost 2 bases, leaving 3 bases of the junction unmatched. The CDR3 is made up of 16 amino acids. CDR1 is SGHNT, CDR2 YYREEE, per germline (reference sequence). The CDR3 bases are TGTGCCAGCAGCTTCGGACTAGCGGGAGGCCCCTACGAGCAGTACTTC. Its translation: CASSFGLAGGPYEQYF.

This clone was detected only once. CDR3 residues: CASSESSPYNEQFF. In DNA form, the CDR3 reads TGTGCCAGCAGTGAGTCAAGCCCCTACAATGAGCAGTTCTTC. The V call is TRBV25-1, the J call TRBJ2-1; the D is unclear. The CDR3 consists of 14 residues. Germline-derived CDR1 and CDR2 are MGHDK and SYGVNS. V was clipped by 3 bases and J by 2 bases, with 8 bases between them.

J is TRBJ1-2 and V is TRBV7-3; D unresolved. This CDR3 is built from 13 residues. Per germline, CDR1 SGHTA and CDR2 FQGTGA. Trimming stripped 5 bases from V and 1 base from J, with 8 bases between. CDR3 sequence reads: CASSRDRNYGYTF. The CDR3 DNA is TGTGCCAGCAGCCGAGACCGTAACTATGGCTACACCTTC.

V is TRBV28 and J is TRBJ2-6; D gene ambiguous. V lost 1 base and J lost 4, with 8 bases in between. This CDR3 contains 15 residues. Germline lookup yields CDR1 MDHEN and CDR2 SYDVKM. The CDR3 sequence is CASSLSLGGANVLTF. The CDR3 DNA is TGTGCCAGCAGTTTATCGTTGGGCGGGGCCAACGTCCTGACTTTC.

This chain connects TRBV6-5 to TRBJ2-1; D assignment may be TRBD1 or TRBD2 (5 bases each). CDR3 size: 13 residues. With 0 bases removed from V and 7 bases from J, the gap between germline ends came to 7 bases. Germline CDR1 MNHEY, CDR2 SVGAGI. CDR3 bases: TGTGCCAGCAGTTACTCTTGGGGGAATGAGCAGTTCTTC. It translates to CASSYSWGNEQFF.

The chain employs TRBV13 and TRBJ1-1; weak D call: TRBD1 (6 bases). CDR1 and CDR2 (germline): PRHDT, FYEKMQ (reference sequence). The CDR3 is made up of 15 amino acids. The V end was cut by 1 base, the J end by 4 bases, with 13 bases between. CDR3 bases: TGTGCCAGCAGCTTAGACAACAGGGTGGGCACTGAAGCTTTCTTT. This gives the protein CASSLDNRVGTEAFF.

The chain links TRBV4-2 to TRBJ2-2; the D gene is possibly TRBD2 (5 bases). Trimming shortened V by 0 bases and J by 5 bases, and 10 bases separated the two germline ends. The CDR3 covers 15 residues. Germline loops: CDR1 LGHNA, CDR2 YNFKEQ. The DNA for the CDR3 is TGTGCCAGCAGCCAAGATGGCCCGGGGACCGGGGAGCTGTTTTTT. This sequence encodes CASSQDGPGTGELFF.

V usage is TRBV5-4 and J usage is TRBJ1-1; unclear D gene. From germline, CDR1 is SGHNT and CDR2 YYREEE (reference sequence). The V and J ends lost 3 bases and 7 bases respectively, with 10 bases between them. The CDR3 spans 12 residues. The CDR3 spells CASSSPGSEAFF. CDR3 bases: TGTGCCAGCAGCTCACCGGGAAGTGAAGCTTTCTTT.

The chain has TRBV6-1 and TRBJ2-3; TRBD2 matches 7 bases. This CDR3 spans 17 amino acids. The trim removed 0 bases at V and 0 bases at J, leaving 6 bases unmatched. Germline V gene lookup returns CDR1 MNHNS and CDR2 SASEGT. The CDR3 DNA sequence: TGTGCCAGCAGTGAAGCTCGAGGGAGGGCGAGCACAGATACGCAGTATTTT. Its protein product is CASSEARGRASTDTQYF.

This rearrangement joins TRBV6-1 to TRBJ2-7, with 9 bases lining up with TRBD1. The CDR3 covers 15 residues. The V gene end was trimmed by 2 bases and the J gene end by 4 bases; junction bases not matched to a gene: 6. Germline V lookup: CDR1 MNHNS, CDR2 SASEGT. The CDR3 sequence is CASSENHRGLYEQYF. The CDR3 DNA follows: TGTGCCAGCAGTGAAAACCACAGGGGGCTGTACGAGCAGTACTTC.

The chain carries TRBV5-1 and TRBJ2-7; 8 positions match TRBD1. V gave up 0 bases and J gave up 4 bases; unmatched junction bases: 9. Per the germline V gene, CDR1 is SGHRS and CDR2 is YFSETQ. The CDR3 extends over 16 amino acids. In DNA form, the CDR3 reads TGCGCCAGCAGCTTGGGGGCCGGGACAGGTGTTTACGAGCAGTACTTC. Encoded protein: CASSLGAGTGVYEQYF.

The genes are TRBV18 and TRBJ2-3; 8 bases line up with TRBD1. Germline CDR1 reads KGHSH; CDR2 reads LQKENI. J gave up 4 bases and V 6 bases, and 9 bases lay outside the gene matches. The length of the CDR3 is 15 residues. CDR3 sequence (DNA): TGTGCCAGCTCCCCAGAGACAGGGGCCGCAGATACGCAGTATTTT. Translating it yields CASSPETGAADTQYF.

This clone was seen only once. This chain connects TRBV30 to TRBJ2-1; D perhaps matches TRBD2 (5 bases). Trimming cost V 1 base and J 6 bases, with 10 bases left between them. The germline V gene has CDR1 GTSNPN and CDR2 SVGIG (reference sequence). The CDR3 contains 13 residues. CDR3 coding DNA: TGTGCCTGGAGTGCCTTGGGGAGCAATGAGCAGTTCTTC. As protein: CAWSALGSNEQFF.

The chain joins TRBV30 to TRBJ1-5, with D perhaps TRBD1 (5 bases). CDR1 GTSNPN and CDR2 SVGIG come from the germline V gene (reference sequence). The CDR3 consists of 16 residues. The V end lost 0 bases, the J end lost 2 bases, and 14 bases lay between the germline ends. The CDR3 DNA follows: TGTGCCTGGAGTGTAAGGGGAATGGTCGGCAATCAGCCCCAGCATTTT. It codes for CAWSVRGMVGNQPQHF.

This chain uses TRBV5-1 with TRBJ2-2; 7 bases align to TRBD1. Trimming removed 4 bases from V and 3 bases from J; junction bases left unmatched: 9. Germline assignment: CDR1 SGHRS and CDR2 YFSETQ. This CDR3 is built from 16 residues. CDR3 nucleotide sequence: TGCGCCAGCAGCCCGCTACAGGGGCAGGACACCGGGGAGCTGTTTTTT. It yields the protein CASSPLQGQDTGELFF.

This clone was counted a single time. The rearrangement links TRBV7-2 to TRBJ2-1; D is tentatively TRBD1 or TRBD2 (6 bases each). This CDR3 comprises 17 residues. V dropped 2 bases and J dropped 5 bases, with 19 bases sitting between them. Germline CDR1 is SGHTA and CDR2 is FQGNSA. The CDR3: CASSLYPGGTKNNEQFF. The CDR3 DNA follows: TGTGCCAGCAGCTTATACCCCGGAGGGACAAAGAACAATGAGCAGTTCTTC.

The chain joins TRBV6-5 to TRBJ1-3, with D maybe TRBD1 (5 bases). Trimming shortened V by 5 bases and J by 4 bases, and 15 bases separated the two germline ends. The CDR3 contains 15 residues. CDR1 and CDR2 from the germline V gene are MNHEY and SVGAGI. The chain's CDR3 is CASSPTGPSGNTIYF. The CDR3 DNA reads as TGTGCCAGCAGTCCCACAGGCCCTTCAGGAAACACCATATATTTT.

Only a few counts were recorded for this clone. The rearrangement links TRBV10-3 to TRBJ1-2; D is unclear. V was shortened by 2 bases and J by 7 bases, with 14 bases between the two germline ends. CDR1 ENHRY and CDR2 SYGVKD come from the germline V gene. The CDR3 extends over 14 amino acids. The CDR3 spells CAISEGRLSIGYTF. CDR3 in DNA: TGTGCCATCAGTGAGGGGCGATTGTCTATTGGCTACACCTTC.

This chain joins TRBV27 and TRBJ1-2; 9 bases map to TRBD1. After removal of 6 bases from V and 4 bases from J, the junction contained 3 bases not matched to a gene. Germline loops: CDR1 MNHEY, CDR2 SMNVEV (reference sequence). The CDR3 consists of 13 residues. The CDR3: CASRQGALYGYTF. The CDR3 region has the DNA TGTGCCAGCAGACAGGGGGCTCTCTATGGCTACACCTTC.

V gene TRBV29-1 combines with J gene TRBJ2-3, with a weak D call TRBD1 (6 bases). The CDR3 contains 17 residues. CDR1 is SQVTM, CDR2 ANQGSEA, per germline. The ends were cut back, 7 bases at V and 0 bases at J, with 23 bases in the middle. CDR3 coding DNA: TGCAGCGCACTACAGGGAAGGCCCCCTTCTAGCACAGATACGCAGTATTTT. Protein sequence: CSALQGRPPSSTDTQYF.

The chain couples TRBV30 to TRBJ1-5; TRBD1 might be the D (6 bases). CDR3 length: 15 amino acids. Germline V CDR1 and CDR2: GTSNPN, SVGIG (reference sequence). The ends were cut back, 0 bases at V and 6 bases at J, with 15 bases in the middle. The DNA for the CDR3 is TGTGCCTGGAGTGTACTGTCAGGGGCGGGTCAGCCCCAGCATTTT. Its translation is CAWSVLSGAGQPQHF.

The rearrangement uses TRBV25-1 and TRBJ2-1; possibly TRBD1 for D (6 bases). V was cut by 6 bases and J by 1 base, with 13 bases left in between. Germline loops: CDR1 MGHDK, CDR2 SYGVNS. CDR3 length: 15 residues. The CDR3 here is CASRVLRGSYNEQFF. CDR3 nucleotides: TGTGCCAGCAGAGTCTTAAGGGGGTCCTACAATGAGCAGTTCTTC.